The 3 T cell receptor beta chains in this list originate from one sample, sequenced in a study of blood T cell repertoires in COVID-19. Here immunoSEQ multiplex PCR was the method, and the copy in TCRdb shows in-frame clones only, minus some. The sample lists about 400,000 clones, 87% seen once, with roughly 2% in the top ten. Sequenced sample: PBMCs or T cells enriched from blood (not recorded which). The receptors were gathered from a woman under 30 with acute COVID-19.

This sequence joins TRBV9 and TRBJ1-4; the D is unclear. Between the trimmed V and J ends, which lost 0 bases and 1 base, there was a span of 7 bases. The CDR3 extends over 15 amino acids. CDR1 and CDR2 from the germline V gene are SGDLS and YYNGEE. The CDR3 region is CASSVGTITNEKLFF. The CDR3 DNA sequence: TGTGCCAGCAGCGTAGGTACTATAACTAATGAAAAACTGTTTTTT.

The chain employs TRBV6-5 and TRBJ2-2; 7 nucleotides align to TRBD2. Germline CDR1 reads MNHEY; CDR2 reads SVGAGI. The CDR3 has 14 amino acids. J lost 1 base, V lost 7 bases, and 3 bases had no gene match. CDR3 sequence: CASTKRGNTGELFF. CDR3 DNA: TGTGCCAGCACAAAGCGGGGGAACACCGGGGAGCTGTTTTTT.

A note on this clone: Relative to the germline gene, one junction end is altered; a read error may explain this. The chain joins TRBV4-1 to TRBJ2-1, with TRBD1 matching over 7 bases. The CDR3 contains 15 residues. Germline V gene data show CDR1 as MGHRA and CDR2 as YSYEKL. The CDR3 reads CASRESGTAYNEQFF. Here the CDR3 DNA reads TGCGCCAGCAGGGAATCCGGGACAGCCTATAATGAGCAGTTCTTC.